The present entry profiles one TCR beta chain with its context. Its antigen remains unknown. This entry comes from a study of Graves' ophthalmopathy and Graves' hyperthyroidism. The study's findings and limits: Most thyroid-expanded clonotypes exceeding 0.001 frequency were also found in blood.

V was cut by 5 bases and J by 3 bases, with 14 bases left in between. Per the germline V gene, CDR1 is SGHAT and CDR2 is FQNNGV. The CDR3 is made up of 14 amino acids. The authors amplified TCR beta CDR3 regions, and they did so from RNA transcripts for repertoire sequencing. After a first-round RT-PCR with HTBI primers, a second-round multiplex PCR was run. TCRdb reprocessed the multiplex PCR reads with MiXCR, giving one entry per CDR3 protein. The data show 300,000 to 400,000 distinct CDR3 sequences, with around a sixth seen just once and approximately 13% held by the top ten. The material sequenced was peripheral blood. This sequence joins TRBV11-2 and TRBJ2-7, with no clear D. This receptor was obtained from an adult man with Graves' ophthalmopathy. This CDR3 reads CASSRLVSSYEQYF. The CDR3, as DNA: TGTGCCAGCAGCCGCCTTGTATCTAGCTACGAGCAGTACTTC.